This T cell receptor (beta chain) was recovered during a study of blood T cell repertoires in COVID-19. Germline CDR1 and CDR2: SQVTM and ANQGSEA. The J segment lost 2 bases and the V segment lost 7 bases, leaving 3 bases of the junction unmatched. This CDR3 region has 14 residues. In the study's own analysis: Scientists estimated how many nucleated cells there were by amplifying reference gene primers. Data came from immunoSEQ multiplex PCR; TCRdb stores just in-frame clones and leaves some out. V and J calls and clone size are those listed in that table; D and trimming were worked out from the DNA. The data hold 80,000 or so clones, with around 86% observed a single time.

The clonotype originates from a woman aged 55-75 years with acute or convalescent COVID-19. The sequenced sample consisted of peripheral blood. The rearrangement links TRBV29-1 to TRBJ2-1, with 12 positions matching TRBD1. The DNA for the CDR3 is TGCAGCGGGGGACAGGGGGCGACCTACAATGAGCAGTTCTTC. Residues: CSGGQGATYNEQFF.